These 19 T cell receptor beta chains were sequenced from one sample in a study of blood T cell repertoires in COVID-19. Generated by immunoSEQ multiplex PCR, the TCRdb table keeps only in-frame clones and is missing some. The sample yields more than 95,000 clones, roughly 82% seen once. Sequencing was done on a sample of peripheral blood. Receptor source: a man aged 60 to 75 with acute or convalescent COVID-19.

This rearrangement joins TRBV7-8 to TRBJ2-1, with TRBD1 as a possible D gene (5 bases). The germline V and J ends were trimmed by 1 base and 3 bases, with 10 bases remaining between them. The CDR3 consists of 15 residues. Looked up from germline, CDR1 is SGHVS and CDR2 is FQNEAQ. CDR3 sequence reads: CASSLEAGIYNEQFF. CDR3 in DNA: TGTGCCAGCAGCTTAGAGGCAGGGATCTACAATGAGCAGTTCTTC.

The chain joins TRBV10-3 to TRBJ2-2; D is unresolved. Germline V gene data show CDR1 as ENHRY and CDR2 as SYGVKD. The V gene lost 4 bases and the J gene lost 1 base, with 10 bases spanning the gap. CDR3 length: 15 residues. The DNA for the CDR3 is TGTGCCATCAGTGGATCCCAGATGAACACCGGGGAGCTGTTTTTT. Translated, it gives CAISGSQMNTGELFF.

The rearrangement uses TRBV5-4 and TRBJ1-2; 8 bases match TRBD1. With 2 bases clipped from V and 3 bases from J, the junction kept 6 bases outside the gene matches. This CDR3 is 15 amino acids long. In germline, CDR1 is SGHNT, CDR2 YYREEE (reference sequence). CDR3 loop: CASSFQGAGDYGYTF. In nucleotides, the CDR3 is TGTGCCAGCAGCTTCCAGGGGGCGGGAGACTATGGCTACACCTTC.

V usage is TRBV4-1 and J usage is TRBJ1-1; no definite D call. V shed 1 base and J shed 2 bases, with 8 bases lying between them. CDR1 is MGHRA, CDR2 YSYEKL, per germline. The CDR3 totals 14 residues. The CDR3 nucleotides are TGCGCCAGCAGCCAAGCCGCGGATAACACTGAAGCTTTCTTT. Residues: CASSQAADNTEAFF.

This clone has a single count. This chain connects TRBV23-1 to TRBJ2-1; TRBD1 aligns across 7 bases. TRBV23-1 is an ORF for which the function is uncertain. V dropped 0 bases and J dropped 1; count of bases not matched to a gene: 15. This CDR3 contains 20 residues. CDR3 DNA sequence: TGCGCCAGCAGTCAATCCCTAAAACCCCAGACAGGGAGATCCTACAATGAGCAGTTCTTC. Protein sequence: CASSQSLKPQTGRSYNEQFF.

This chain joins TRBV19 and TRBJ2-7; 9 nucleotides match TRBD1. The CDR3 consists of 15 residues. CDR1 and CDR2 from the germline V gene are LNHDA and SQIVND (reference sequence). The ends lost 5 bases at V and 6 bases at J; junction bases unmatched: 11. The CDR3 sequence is CASSPGTGTTFEQYF. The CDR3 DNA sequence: TGTGCCAGTAGTCCCGGGACAGGGACAACCTTCGAGCAGTACTTC.

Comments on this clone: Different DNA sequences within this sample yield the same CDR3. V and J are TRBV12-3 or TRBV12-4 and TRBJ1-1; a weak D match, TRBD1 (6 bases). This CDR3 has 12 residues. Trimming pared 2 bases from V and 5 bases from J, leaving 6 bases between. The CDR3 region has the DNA TGTGCCAGCAGTTTAAGGGGGACTGAAGCTTTCTTT. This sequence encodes CASSLRGTEAFF.

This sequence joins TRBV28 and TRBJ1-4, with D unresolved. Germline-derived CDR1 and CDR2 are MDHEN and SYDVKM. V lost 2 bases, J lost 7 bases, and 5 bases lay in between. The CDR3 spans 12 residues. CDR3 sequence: CASSLRSEKLFF. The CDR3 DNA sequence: TGTGCCAGCAGTTTAAGGAGTGAAAAACTGTTTTTT.

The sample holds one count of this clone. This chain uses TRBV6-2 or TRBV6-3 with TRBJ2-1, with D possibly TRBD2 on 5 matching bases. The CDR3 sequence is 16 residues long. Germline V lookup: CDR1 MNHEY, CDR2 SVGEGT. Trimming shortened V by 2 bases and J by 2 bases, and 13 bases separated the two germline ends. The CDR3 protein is CASSYPVGATYNEQFF. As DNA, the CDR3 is TGTGCCAGCAGTTACCCTGTGGGAGCCACCTACAATGAGCAGTTCTTC.

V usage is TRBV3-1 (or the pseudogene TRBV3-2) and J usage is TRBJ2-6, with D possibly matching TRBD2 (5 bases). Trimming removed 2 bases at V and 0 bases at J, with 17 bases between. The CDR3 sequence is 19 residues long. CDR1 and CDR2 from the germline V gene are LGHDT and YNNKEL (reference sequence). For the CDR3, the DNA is TGTGCCAGCAGCCAAACCTCGCGTCGAGGGTCCTCTGGGGCCAACGTCCTGACTTTC. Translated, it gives CASSQTSRRGSSGANVLTF.

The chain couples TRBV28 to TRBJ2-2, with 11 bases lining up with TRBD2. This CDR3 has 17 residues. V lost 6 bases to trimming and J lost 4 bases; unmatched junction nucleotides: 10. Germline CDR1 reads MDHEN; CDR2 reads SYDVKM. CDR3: CASSHGLAGFGTGELFF. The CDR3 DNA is TGTGCCAGCAGCCACGGACTAGCGGGTTTCGGCACCGGGGAGCTGTTTTTT.

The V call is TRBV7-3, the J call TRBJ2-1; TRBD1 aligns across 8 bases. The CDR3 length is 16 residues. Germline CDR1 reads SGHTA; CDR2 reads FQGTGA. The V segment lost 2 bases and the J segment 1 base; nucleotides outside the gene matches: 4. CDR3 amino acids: CASSLENRGSYNEQFF. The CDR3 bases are TGTGCCAGCAGCTTAGAAAACAGGGGGTCCTACAATGAGCAGTTCTTC.

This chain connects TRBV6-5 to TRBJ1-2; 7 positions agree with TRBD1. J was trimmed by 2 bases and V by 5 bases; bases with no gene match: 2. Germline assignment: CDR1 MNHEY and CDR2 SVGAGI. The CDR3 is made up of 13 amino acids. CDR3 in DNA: TGTGCCAGCAGTACAGGGGACAACTATGGCTACACCTTC. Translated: CASSTGDNYGYTF.

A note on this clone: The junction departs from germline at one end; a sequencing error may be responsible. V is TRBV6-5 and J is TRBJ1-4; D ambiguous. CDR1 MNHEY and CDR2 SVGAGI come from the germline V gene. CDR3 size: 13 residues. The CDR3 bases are TGTGCCAGCAGGGACGACCCCAACGCCGCGGGGATTTTT. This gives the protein CASRDDPNAAGIF.

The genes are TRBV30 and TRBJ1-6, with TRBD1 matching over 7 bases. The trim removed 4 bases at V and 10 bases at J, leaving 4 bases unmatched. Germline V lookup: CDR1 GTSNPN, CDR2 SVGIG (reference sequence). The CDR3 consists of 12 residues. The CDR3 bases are TGTGCCTGGAACAGGGGAGAGTCACCCCTCCACTTT. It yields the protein CAWNRGESPLHF.

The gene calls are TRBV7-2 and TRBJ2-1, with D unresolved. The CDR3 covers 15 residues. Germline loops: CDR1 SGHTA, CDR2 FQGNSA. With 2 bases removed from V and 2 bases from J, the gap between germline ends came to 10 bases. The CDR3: CASSLPLSTYNEQFF. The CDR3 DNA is TGTGCCAGCAGCTTACCCCTGTCTACCTACAATGAGCAGTTCTTC.

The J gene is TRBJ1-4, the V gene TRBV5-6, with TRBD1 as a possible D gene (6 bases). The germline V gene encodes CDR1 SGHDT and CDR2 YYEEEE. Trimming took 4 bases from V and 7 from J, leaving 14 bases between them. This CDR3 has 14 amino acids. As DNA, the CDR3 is TGTGCCAGCAGCCAGACAGGCGGAAGTGAAAAACTGTTTTTT. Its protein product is CASSQTGGSEKLFF.

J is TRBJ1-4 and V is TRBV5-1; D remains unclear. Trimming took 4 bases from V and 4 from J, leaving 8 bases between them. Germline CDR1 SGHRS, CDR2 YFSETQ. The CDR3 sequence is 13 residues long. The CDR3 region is CASSDQRNEKLFF. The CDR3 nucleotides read TGCGCCAGCAGCGACCAGCGTAATGAAAAACTGTTTTTT.

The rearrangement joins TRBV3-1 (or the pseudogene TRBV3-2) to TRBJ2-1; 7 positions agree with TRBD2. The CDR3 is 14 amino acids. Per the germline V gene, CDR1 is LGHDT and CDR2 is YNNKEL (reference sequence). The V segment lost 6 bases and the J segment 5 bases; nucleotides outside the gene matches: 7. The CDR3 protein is CASRPGTTNNEQFF. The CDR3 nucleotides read TGTGCCAGCAGGCCCGGGACTACCAACAATGAGCAGTTCTTC.